A selection of T cell receptor beta chains follows, all from one sample in a study of blood T cells in healthy people across ages. Using its own MiXCR run on the 5' RACE reads, TCRdb lists one record per CDR3 protein. The repertoire includes about 600,000 distinct CDR3 sequences, around 48% of them detected once, and around 25% sits in the top ten. The specimen sequenced was blood. Every receptor here comes from an elderly man in good health. CDR3s include the opening cysteine and the closing phenylalanine or tryptophan. The order of the fields is J gene, clone size, CDR3 length, V gene, D gene, CDR3 protein, CDR3 DNA. A D gene is named only where the DNA matches it firmly. Not all rows give a size; the values are once, few, many and, for expanded clones, a class.

J: TRBJ2-5; size: many; length: 13; V: TRBV5-1; D: NA; CDR3: CASSSLGQETQYF; DNA: TGCGCCAGCAGCTCACTAGGACAAGAGACCCAGTACTTC
J: TRBJ1-1; size: NA; length: 14; V: TRBV12-3/TRBV12-4; D: NA; CDR3: CASRETSGASEAFF; DNA: TGTGCCAGCAGGGAGACGTCGGGGGCCTCTGAAGCTTTCTTT
J: TRBJ2-1; size: once; length: 14; V: TRBV7-2; D: NA; CDR3: CASRTGLTYNEQFF; DNA: TGTGCCAGCAGAACGGGACTGACCTACAATGAGCAGTTCTTC
J: TRBJ2-2; size: NA; length: 15; V: TRBV10-3; D: TRBD1; CDR3: CAISMDRGGTGELFF; DNA: TGTGCCATCAGCATGGACAGGGGAGGCACCGGGGAGCTGTTTTTT
J: TRBJ2-1; size: few; length: 15; V: TRBV5-6; D: TRBD2; CDR3: CASSEWGLALNEQFF; DNA: TGTGCCAGCAGCGAATGGGGACTAGCGCTCAATGAGCAGTTCTTC
J: TRBJ1-2; size: NA; length: 14; V: TRBV18; D: NA; CDR3: CASSPGTGIYGYTF; DNA: TGTGCCAGCTCACCGGGCACAGGGATCTATGGCTACACCTTC
J: TRBJ2-2; size: once; length: 16; V: TRBV7-9; D: NA; CDR3: CARSKTGNSNTGELFF; DNA: TGTGCCAGATCTAAAACCGGGAACAGTAACACCGGGGAGCTGTTTTTT
J: TRBJ2-5; size: NA; length: 15; V: TRBV11-2; D: NA; CDR3: CASSFGVSIAETQYF; DNA: TGTGCCAGCAGCTTCGGGGTATCGATCGCGGAGACCCAGTACTTC
J: TRBJ2-1; size: NA; length: 14; V: TRBV12-3/TRBV12-4; D: NA; CDR3: CASSDPSLYNEQFF; DNA: TGTGCCAGCAGTGACCCGAGCTTATACAATGAGCAGTTCTTC
J: TRBJ2-6; size: few; length: 15; V: TRBV9; D: NA; CDR3: CASSVTGSGANVLTF; DNA: TGTGCCAGCAGCGTCACAGGTTCTGGGGCCAACGTCCTGACTTTC
J: TRBJ2-7; size: few; length: 14; V: TRBV10-3; D: TRBD2; CDR3: CAMGTSGTGYEQYF; DNA: TGTGCCATGGGGACTAGCGGGACGGGTTACGAGCAGTACTTC
J: TRBJ2-1; size: many; length: 15; V: TRBV20-1; D: TRBD2; CDR3: CSAKGLAGGYNEQFF; DNA: TGCAGTGCAAAGGGACTAGCGGGGGGATACAATGAGCAGTTCTTC
J: TRBJ1-2; size: NA; length: 15; V: TRBV6-1; D: NA; CDR3: CASSAQGSVSYGYTF; DNA: TGTGCCAGCAGTGCACAGGGTAGCGTTAGCTATGGCTACACCTTC
J: TRBJ2-1; size: NA; length: 15; V: TRBV5-1; D: NA; CDR3: CASSLAGYGANEQFF; DNA: TGCGCCAGCAGCTTGGCGGGGTATGGAGCCAATGAGCAGTTCTTC
J: TRBJ2-7; size: NA; length: 14; V: TRBV7-9; D: TRBD1; CDR3: CASSLPPGGHEQYF; DNA: TGTGCCAGCAGCTTACCTCCAGGGGGCCACGAGCAGTACTTC
J: TRBJ2-7; size: few; length: 11; V: TRBV20-1; D: NA; CDR3: CSASVTYEQYF; DNA: TGCAGTGCTTCGGTCACCTACGAGCAGTACTTC
J: TRBJ2-7; size: few; length: 15; V: TRBV20-1; D: NA; CDR3: CSALAGGPSSYEQYF; DNA: TGCAGTGCCCTCGCAGGAGGCCCAAGCTCCTACGAGCAGTACTTC
J: TRBJ1-4; size: NA; length: 16; V: TRBV18; D: NA; CDR3: CASSPTGTGTNEKLFF; DNA: TGTGCCAGCTCACCTACGGGGACGGGGACTAATGAAAAACTGTTTTTT
J: TRBJ1-2; size: NA; length: 14; V: TRBV14; D: TRBD1; CDR3: CASSQQTGYYGYTF; DNA: TGTGCCAGCAGCCAGCAGACAGGGTACTATGGCTACACCTTC
J: TRBJ2-5; size: few; length: 12; V: TRBV29-1; D: NA; CDR3: CSGPAGEETQYF; DNA: TGCAGCGGGCCAGCGGGCGAGGAGACCCAGTACTTC
J: TRBJ2-7; size: NA; length: 11; V: TRBV27; D: NA; CDR3: CAVSGSYEQYF; DNA: TGTGCCGTCTCTGGGTCCTACGAGCAGTACTTC
J: TRBJ2-3; size: few; length: 15; V: TRBV7-8; D: TRBD2; CDR3: CATDRGGASTDTQYF; DNA: TGTGCCACCGACCGCGGGGGGGCTAGCACAGATACGCAGTATTTT
J: TRBJ2-5; size: NA; length: 15; V: TRBV20-1; D: NA; CDR3: CSARDLQGRAETQYF; DNA: TGCAGTGCTAGAGATCTCCAGGGTAGGGCAGAGACCCAGTACTTC
J: TRBJ2-5; size: NA; length: 15; V: TRBV7-7; D: NA; CDR3: CASSLGWGREETQYF; DNA: TGTGCTAGCAGCTTAGGTTGGGGCCGGGAGGAGACCCAGTACTTC
J: TRBJ2-1; size: NA; length: 16; V: TRBV7-8; D: TRBD2; CDR3: CASSLGVSGGFNEQFF; DNA: TGTGCCAGCAGCTTAGGGGTTAGCGGGGGGTTCAATGAGCAGTTCTTC
J: TRBJ2-1; size: few; length: 14; V: TRBV20-1; D: TRBD2; CDR3: CSVRTSGSYNEQFF; DNA: TGCAGTGTCCGGACTAGCGGCTCCTACAATGAGCAGTTCTTC
J: TRBJ2-4; size: few; length: 14; V: TRBV7-9; D: NA; CDR3: CASSFGGQGGFQYF; DNA: TGTGCCAGCAGCTTTGGAGGGCAGGGGGGATTCCAGTACTTC
J: TRBJ1-5; size: NA; length: 14; V: TRBV20-1; D: NA; CDR3: CSARSGGGNQPQHF; DNA: TGCAGTGCTAGAAGTGGGGGGGGCAATCAGCCCCAGCATTTT
J: TRBJ2-1; size: NA; length: 15; V: TRBV4-3; D: NA; CDR3: CASSQDDSWDNEQFF; DNA: TGCGCCAGCAGCCAAGATGATTCCTGGGACAATGAGCAGTTCTTC
J: TRBJ2-3; size: NA; length: 14; V: TRBV7-3; D: NA; CDR3: CASSSGGPPDTQYF; DNA: TGTGCCAGCAGCTCTGGAGGGCCCCCGGATACGCAGTATTTT
J: TRBJ2-1; size: NA; length: 17; V: TRBV24-1; D: TRBD2; CDR3: CATSNPGLPRPGDEQFF; DNA: TGTGCCACCAGTAACCCGGGACTACCTCGGCCTGGGGATGAGCAGTTCTTC
J: TRBJ2-3; size: few; length: 14; V: TRBV20-1; D: NA; CDR3: CSAREVKGTDTQYF; DNA: TGCAGTGCTAGAGAGGTAAAGGGGACAGATACGCAGTATTTT
J: TRBJ2-6; size: many; length: 14; V: TRBV6-6; D: NA; CDR3: CASRAASGANVLTF; DNA: TGTGCCAGCAGGGCGGCCTCTGGGGCCAACGTCCTGACTTTC
J: TRBJ2-7; size: few; length: 13; V: TRBV20-1; D: NA; CDR3: CSARLWGPHEQYF; DNA: TGCAGTGCTAGACTCTGGGGTCCCCACGAGCAGTACTTC
J: TRBJ2-7; size: NA; length: 16; V: TRBV20-1; D: TRBD2; CDR3: CSVPGLAGGSSYEQYF; DNA: TGCAGTGTCCCGGGACTAGCGGGAGGAAGCTCCTACGAGCAGTACTTC
J: TRBJ2-1; size: NA; length: 12; V: TRBV10-3; D: NA; CDR3: CAISVNNNEQFF; DNA: TGTGCCATCAGTGTTAACAACAATGAGCAGTTCTTC
J: TRBJ2-1; size: many; length: 15; V: TRBV6-6; D: TRBD1; CDR3: CASSPGQGACNEQFF; DNA: TGTGCCAGCAGCCCCGGACAGGGGGCTTGCAATGAGCAGTTCTTC
J: TRBJ2-1; size: NA; length: 15; V: TRBV29-1; D: TRBD2; CDR3: CSGLAGLSSYNEQFF; DNA: TGCAGCGGCCTAGCGGGCCTCAGCTCCTACAATGAGCAGTTCTTC
J: TRBJ2-5; size: few; length: 13; V: TRBV7-9; D: NA; CDR3: CASSLVREETQYF; DNA: TGTGCCAGCAGCTTAGTCCGGGAAGAGACCCAGTACTTC
J: TRBJ2-5; size: few; length: 16; V: TRBV4-3; D: NA; CDR3: CASSQDVRQGLETQYF; DNA: TGCGCCAGCAGCCAAGATGTCAGGCAGGGTTTGGAGACCCAGTACTTC
J: TRBJ2-1; size: NA; length: 16; V: TRBV5-1; D: NA; CDR3: CASSPWTLSSYNEQFF; DNA: TGCGCCAGCAGCCCATGGACTCTGAGCTCCTACAATGAGCAGTTCTTC
J: TRBJ2-1; size: NA; length: 11; V: TRBV6-6; D: NA; CDR3: CASRMSREQFF; DNA: TGTGCCAGCAGAATGTCCCGAGAGCAGTTCTTC
J: TRBJ1-5; size: many; length: 15; V: TRBV6-2/TRBV6-3; D: NA; CDR3: CASRSGRASNQPQHF; DNA: TGTGCCAGCAGATCCGGTAGGGCTAGCAATCAGCCCCAGCATTTT
J: TRBJ2-7; size: NA; length: 13; V: TRBV20-1; D: NA; CDR3: CSARDTRYNEQYF; DNA: TGCAGTGCTAGAGATACTAGGTACAATGAGCAGTACTTC
J: TRBJ2-1; size: once; length: 16; V: TRBV20-1; D: NA; CDR3: CSARGASSSAYNEQFF; DNA: TGCAGTGCTAGAGGGGCGAGCTCCTCCGCCTACAATGAGCAGTTCTTC
J: TRBJ2-1; size: NA; length: 16; V: TRBV20-1; D: TRBD2; CDR3: CSASVPSGSLYNEQFF; DNA: TGCAGTGCTAGTGTCCCTAGCGGGAGTCTATACAATGAGCAGTTCTTC
J: TRBJ2-7; size: few; length: 13; V: TRBV3-1; D: TRBD1; CDR3: CASSRQGTSEQYF; DNA: TGTGCCAGCAGCAGACAGGGCACGAGCGAGCAGTACTTC
J: TRBJ2-5; size: NA; length: 15; V: TRBV7-2; D: NA; CDR3: CASSLDRLAAVTQYF; DNA: TGTGCCAGCAGCTTAGACCGGCTAGCAGCCGTGACCCAGTACTTC
J: TRBJ2-5; size: many; length: 14; V: TRBV6-5; D: NA; CDR3: CASSPLQAGETQYF; DNA: TGTGCCAGCAGCCCCCTTCAGGCTGGAGAGACCCAGTACTTC
J: TRBJ2-5; size: NA; length: 13; V: TRBV29-1; D: NA; CDR3: CSVDLAGKETQYF; DNA: TGCAGCGTTGATTTAGCAGGCAAAGAGACCCAGTACTTC
J: TRBJ2-5; size: few; length: 14; V: TRBV7-2; D: NA; CDR3: CASSLNGQQETQYF; DNA: TGTGCCAGCAGCTTAAATGGACAGCAAGAGACCCAGTACTTC
J: TRBJ2-5; size: few; length: 13; V: TRBV12-3/TRBV12-4; D: NA; CDR3: CASSLEELETQYF; DNA: TGTGCCAGCAGTTTAGAGGAATTGGAGACCCAGTACTTC
J: TRBJ1-4; size: NA; length: 13; V: TRBV28; D: NA; CDR3: CASIRAADEKLFF; DNA: TGTGCCAGCATACGGGCAGCGGATGAAAAACTGTTTTTT
J: TRBJ2-1; size: NA; length: 15; V: TRBV29-1; D: TRBD1; CDR3: CSVERTGTGENEQFF; DNA: TGCAGCGTTGAGCGAACCGGGACAGGGGAAAATGAGCAGTTCTTC